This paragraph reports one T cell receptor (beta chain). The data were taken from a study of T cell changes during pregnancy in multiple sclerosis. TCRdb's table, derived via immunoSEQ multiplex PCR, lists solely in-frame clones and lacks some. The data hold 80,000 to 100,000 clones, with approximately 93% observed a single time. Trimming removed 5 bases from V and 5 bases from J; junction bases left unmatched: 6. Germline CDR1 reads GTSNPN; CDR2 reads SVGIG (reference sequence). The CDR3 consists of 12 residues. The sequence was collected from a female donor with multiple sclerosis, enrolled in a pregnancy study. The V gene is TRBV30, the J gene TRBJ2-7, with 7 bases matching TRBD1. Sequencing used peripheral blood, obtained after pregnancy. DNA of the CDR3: TGTGCCTGGGGAAAGGGGGCGGACGAGCAGTACTTC. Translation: CAWGKGADEQYF.